This TCR beta chain was identified in a study of blood T cell repertoires in COVID-19. Germline V CDR1 and CDR2: SEHNR, FQNEAQ (reference sequence). Trimming took 3 bases from V and 5 from J; bases not matched to a gene: 11. The CDR3 has 18 amino acids. TCRdb keeps only in-frame clones here, not all; method: immunoSEQ multiplex PCR. The data show about 130,000 clones, about four fifths seen once. This receptor was obtained from a man between 60 and 70 years old with acute or convalescent COVID-19. Sequencing was done on a sample of peripheral blood. The chain joins TRBV7-9 to TRBJ2-2; 11 nucleotides match TRBD2. Written as DNA, the CDR3 is TGTGCCAGCAGCTTCCGCCCAGTGACTAGCGGGGTAACCGGGGAGCTGTTTTTT. Protein product: CASSFRPVTSGVTGELFF.